This T cell receptor (beta chain) was identified during a study of T cells after yellow fever vaccination. General study findings and limits: Booster sampling recovered most clones from primary vaccination (approximately 97% CD4, approximately 90% CD8).

TCRdb passed the 5' RACE reads through MiXCR, listing each CDR3 protein once. The sample has a few hundred thousand distinct CDR3 sequences, less than 20% seen once. To note about this clonotype: The antigen is unknown.

The CDR3 covers 18 residues. V gave up 1 base and J gave up 2 bases; unmatched junction bases: 4. Germline-derived CDR1 and CDR2 are SGHAT and FQNNGV. The origin of this receptor is a man aged 18 to 29 who received the YFV17D yellow fever vaccine. The chain combines TRBV11-2 with TRBJ2-6, with 11 bases aligning to TRBD1. The sample in question was PBMCs, obtained about 5 days after the first yellow fever vaccination. The CDR3 sequence is CASSLGDRGITGANVLTF. The CDR3 nucleotides are TGTGCCAGCAGCTTAGGGGACAGGGGGATCACTGGGGCCAACGTCCTGACTTTC.